These T cell receptor beta chains were read from a single sample in a study of early T cells in non-severe SARS-CoV-2 infection. TCRdb called the 5' RACE reads again in MiXCR, with one record for every CDR3 protein. The data hold 45,000 to 75,000 distinct CDR3 sequences, with around 5.2% observed a single time. Sequenced sample: whole blood. The receptors stem from an adult who was a healthcare worker with PCR-confirmed SARS-CoV-2 infection or an uninfected control (not recorded which). The CDR3 runs from the conserved cysteine through the conserved F or W. The D gene is left open where the match is weak. Clone size is given for some rows only: seen once, a few or many times, or a class if the clone is expanded.

cdr3_nt: TGTGCCAGCAGGGGGGACAGGGGAAACTATGGCTACACCTTC
cdr3_aa: CASRGDRGNYGYTF
j_call: TRBJ1-2
cdr3_length: 14
v_call: TRBV2
d_call: TRBD1
clone_size: many

cdr3_nt: TGTGCCAGCAGCTTAGGGGGACGGTGGCAAGAGACCCAGTACTTC
cdr3_aa: CASSLGGRWQETQYF
j_call: TRBJ2-5
cdr3_length: 15
v_call: TRBV7-2
d_call: NA
clone_size: few

cdr3_nt: TGTGCCAGCAGCTTGGGTCGGAGAGACCAAGAGACCCAGTACTTC
cdr3_aa: CASSLGRRDQETQYF
j_call: TRBJ2-5
cdr3_length: 15
v_call: TRBV5-4
d_call: NA
clone_size: many

cdr3_nt: TGTGCCAGCAGCCATGATCAGGGGCTCTCACCCCTCCACTTT
cdr3_aa: CASSHDQGLSPLHF
j_call: TRBJ1-6
cdr3_length: 14
v_call: TRBV3-1
d_call: NA
clone_size: NA

cdr3_nt: TGTGCCAGCAGCCAAGAAGGAACGAAGCGGGGAAAAAACATTCAGTACTTC
cdr3_aa: CASSQEGTKRGKNIQYF
j_call: TRBJ2-4
cdr3_length: 17
v_call: TRBV14
d_call: TRBD2
clone_size: NA

cdr3_nt: TGTGCCAGCAGCTTAGACCGGGACAGGGACAAGTATTTT
cdr3_aa: CASSLDRDRDKYF
j_call: TRBJ2-3
cdr3_length: 13
v_call: TRBV11-3
d_call: TRBD1
clone_size: few

cdr3_nt: TGTGCCAGCAGCTCCACTAGCGGGATAGGGTACAATGAGCAGTTCTTC
cdr3_aa: CASSSTSGIGYNEQFF
j_call: TRBJ2-1
cdr3_length: 16
v_call: TRBV7-2
d_call: TRBD2
clone_size: many

cdr3_nt: TGTGCCAGCAAAGGACTAGCGGCTTGGGATGAGCAGTTCTTC
cdr3_aa: CASKGLAAWDEQFF
j_call: TRBJ2-1
cdr3_length: 14
v_call: TRBV12-3/TRBV12-4
d_call: TRBD2
clone_size: NA

cdr3_nt: TGTGCCAGCAGCGGGACGACAGGGGGCGAGTATGGCTACACCTTC
cdr3_aa: CASSGTTGGEYGYTF
j_call: TRBJ1-2
cdr3_length: 15
v_call: TRBV9
d_call: TRBD1
clone_size: many

cdr3_nt: TGCAGTGCTAGACCAGTAGCCGAGACCCAGTACTTC
cdr3_aa: CSARPVAETQYF
j_call: TRBJ2-5
cdr3_length: 12
v_call: TRBV20-1
d_call: NA
clone_size: many

cdr3_nt: TGCGCCAGCAGCAACCTACAGCCCATGAACACTGAAGCTTTCTTT
cdr3_aa: CASSNLQPMNTEAFF
j_call: TRBJ1-1
cdr3_length: 15
v_call: TRBV5-1
d_call: NA
clone_size: many

cdr3_nt: TGTGCCAGCAGGCGACAGAACACTGAAGCTTTCTTT
cdr3_aa: CASRRQNTEAFF
j_call: TRBJ1-1
cdr3_length: 12
v_call: TRBV6-5
d_call: NA
clone_size: NA

cdr3_nt: TGTGCCAGCAGTTTATCGGACGGACTGGCTGCGGATACGCAGTATTTT
cdr3_aa: CASSLSDGLAADTQYF
j_call: TRBJ2-3
cdr3_length: 16
v_call: TRBV27
d_call: NA
clone_size: many

cdr3_nt: TGCAGCGTTGAGGGCCAGGCAACTTACAATGAGCAGTTCTTC
cdr3_aa: CSVEGQATYNEQFF
j_call: TRBJ2-1
cdr3_length: 14
v_call: TRBV29-1
d_call: NA
clone_size: many

cdr3_nt: TGTGCCAGCAGCCGCCAAGGGACGGATAATTCACCCCTCCACTTT
cdr3_aa: CASSRQGTDNSPLHF
j_call: TRBJ1-6
cdr3_length: 15
v_call: TRBV7-2
d_call: NA
clone_size: many

cdr3_nt: TGCGCCAGCAGCTTGGACAGGGTGGGCAATGAGCAGTTCTTC
cdr3_aa: CASSLDRVGNEQFF
j_call: TRBJ2-1
cdr3_length: 14
v_call: TRBV5-1
d_call: NA
clone_size: many

cdr3_nt: TGTGCCAGCTCGGGGGATGAGAATGAGCAGTTCTTC
cdr3_aa: CASSGDENEQFF
j_call: TRBJ2-1
cdr3_length: 12
v_call: TRBV7-9
d_call: NA
clone_size: NA

cdr3_nt: TGTGCCAGCGATTCGAGGGGCGAGGGATCCGGGGAGCTGTTTTTT
cdr3_aa: CASDSRGEGSGELFF
j_call: TRBJ2-2
cdr3_length: 15
v_call: TRBV12-3/TRBV12-4
d_call: NA
clone_size: few

cdr3_nt: TGTGCCAGCAGTTCGCCCAGGGGGAGAAGCACCGGGGAGCTGTTTTTT
cdr3_aa: CASSSPRGRSTGELFF
j_call: TRBJ2-2
cdr3_length: 16
v_call: TRBV25-1
d_call: TRBD1
clone_size: NA

cdr3_nt: TGTGCCAGCTCACCGGGCATAGAAGAGACCCAGTACTTC
cdr3_aa: CASSPGIEETQYF
j_call: TRBJ2-5
cdr3_length: 13
v_call: TRBV18
d_call: NA
clone_size: many

cdr3_nt: TGTGCCACCTCGGGGGCCGGCACAGATACGCAGTATTTT
cdr3_aa: CATSGAGTDTQYF
j_call: TRBJ2-3
cdr3_length: 13
v_call: TRBV10-3
d_call: NA
clone_size: many

cdr3_nt: TGTGCCAGCTCACCATTTGGGGGGGGTACCTACAGTGAGCAGTTCTTC
cdr3_aa: CASSPFGGGTYSEQFF
j_call: TRBJ2-1
cdr3_length: 16
v_call: TRBV18
d_call: TRBD2
clone_size: many